This T cell receptor (beta chain) was captured by sequencing in a study of T cell clonotyping in hematopoietic cell transplantation. The study, taken as a whole, reports: Higher Inverse Simpson Index values in graft donor and pretransplant recipient predicted broader posttransplant TCR diversity.

In regard to this clone: Its antigen is still unknown.

Profiling relied on immunoSEQ multiplex PCR, and the TCRdb table lists in-frame clones only, not all of them. The data contain 13,000 to 15,000 clones, 95% to 98% of them singletons. The CDR3 extends over 16 amino acids. Germline CDR1 and CDR2: SQVTM and ANQGSEA. V lost 4 bases to trimming and J lost 0 bases; unmatched junction nucleotides: 5. The chain couples TRBV29-1 to TRBJ2-6; 8 bases are a match to TRBD1. The material was peripheral blood mononuclear cells, obtained 30 days after allogeneic stem cell transplant. The clonotype was recovered from a female patient in her forties or fifties who had an allogeneic stem cell transplant from an unrelated donor, so T cells may come from the graft donor. Some clones in this sample may be carry-over from other donors' samples. CDR3 in amino acids: CSVGGTGNSGANVLTF. CDR3 in DNA: TGCAGCGTTGGGGGGACAGGTAACTCTGGGGCCAACGTCCTGACTTTC.